The next 18 T cell receptor beta chains were all read from a single sample in a study of T cell responses to AZD1222 COVID-19 vaccine. The table came from immunoSEQ multiplex PCR; TCRdb's copy has only in-frame clones and leaves some out. The sample has about 130,000 clones, around 90% seen once; the top ten hold roughly 2%. The sequences come from peripheral blood, collected on day 0 of AZD1222 vaccination. These receptors all stem from an adult in good health.

This sequence joins TRBV3-1 (or the pseudogene TRBV3-2) and TRBJ2-3; TRBD2 agrees at 7 bases. V lost 4 bases, J lost 4 bases, and 5 bases stayed unmatched. The CDR3 contains 14 residues. Germline lookup yields CDR1 LGHDT and CDR2 YNNKEL (reference sequence). The CDR3 DNA is TGTGCCAGCAGCCTTCGGGCGGGAGCAGATACGCAGTATTTT. Residues: CASSLRAGADTQYF.

V is TRBV15 and J is TRBJ2-7; TRBD1 matches at 10 bases. CDR1 is LNHNV and CDR2 is YYDKDF in the germline V gene (reference sequence). This CDR3 has 16 residues. Germline trimming cut 5 bases from V and 4 bases from J; bases unmatched to any gene: 11. CDR3 sequence: CATSGGVTGGLYEQYF. The CDR3 DNA reads TGTGCCACCAGCGGAGGGGTGACAGGGGGCTTGTACGAGCAGTACTTC.

This rearrangement joins TRBV1 to TRBJ1-4; the table's D call, TRBD1, has no DNA check behind it. TRBV1 is listed as a pseudogene. The CDR3 is 15 amino acids. The CDR3 loop reads CTSLYCLRTGSRLFF. In nucleotides, the CDR3 is TGCACCAGCCTCTATTGTTTGCGGACAGGGTCCCGTCTGTTTTTT.

The V gene is TRBV19, the J gene TRBJ1-2; unclear D gene. CDR1 is LNHDA, CDR2 SQIVND, per germline (reference sequence). The CDR3 is 16 residues long. V was trimmed by 2 bases and J by 1 base, leaving 14 bases between them. The CDR3: CASSIYEGLGNYGYTF. The CDR3 DNA reads as TGTGCCAGTAGTATATATGAGGGCCTGGGTAACTATGGCTACACCTTC.

The sample holds one count of this clone. V is TRBV28 and J is TRBJ2-2; 9 bases are a match to TRBD2. Germline CDR1 is MDHEN and CDR2 is SYDVKM. The ends lost 8 bases at V and 4 bases at J; junction bases unmatched: 14. CDR3 length: 17 amino acids. The CDR3 sequence: CASDEGGAGGGTGELFF. The CDR3 DNA sequence: TGTGCCAGCGACGAGGGTGGCGCGGGAGGGGGCACCGGGGAGCTGTTTTTT. The variable domain in full, completed from reference TRBV28 and TRBJ2-2, reads DVKVTQSSRYLVKRTGEKVFLECVQDMDHENMFWYRQDPGLGLRLIYFSYDVKMKEKGDIPEGYSVSREKKERFSLILESASTNQTSMYLCASDEGGAGGGTGELFFGEGSRLTVL.

The chain has TRBV6-5 and TRBJ1-1, with a weak D call TRBD1 (5 bases). CDR3 size: 14 residues. CDR1 is MNHEY, CDR2 SVGAGI, per germline. V shed 7 bases and J shed 1 base, with 13 bases lying between them. The CDR3 coding sequence is TGTGCCAGCAAGAAGGGGAATGCGAACACTGAAGCTTTCTTT. Translated, it gives CASKKGNANTEAFF.

The CDR3 sequence is CASSPTEPVGDYRTGELFF. In DNA form, the CDR3 reads TGTGCCAGCTCACCAACCGAACCGGTTGGGGACTACCGCACCGGGGAGCTGTTTTTT. V and J are TRBV18 and TRBJ2-2, with 7 nucleotides matching TRBD2. CDR3 length: 19 amino acids. CDR1 and CDR2 from the germline V gene are KGHSH and LQKENI. Losses at the gene ends were 2 bases for V and 4 bases for J; bases not matched to a gene: 16.

The chain links TRBV4-2 to TRBJ2-1; 9 bases map to TRBD2. This CDR3 has 15 amino acids. Germline V gives CDR1 LGHNA, CDR2 YNFKEQ. V shed 5 bases and J 6 bases; nucleotides not matched to a gene: 8. The CDR3: CASSNGLAQGNEQFF. The CDR3 region has the DNA TGTGCCAGCAGCAACGGACTAGCGCAGGGCAATGAGCAGTTCTTC.

The chain combines TRBV19 with TRBJ1-1, with D possibly TRBD1 on 5 matching bases. Germline V gene lookup returns CDR1 LNHDA and CDR2 SQIVND (reference sequence). V lost 7 bases, J lost 5 bases, and 14 bases lay in between. CDR3 length: 13 residues. The CDR3 region is CASKGPARTEAFF. The CDR3 DNA is TGTGCCAGTAAGGGACCGGCTCGGACTGAAGCTTTCTTT.

V is TRBV4-2 and J is TRBJ1-2; D may be TRBD1 (5 bases). Trimming took off 4 bases at V and 4 bases at J, with 19 bases between the two ends. This CDR3 has 16 residues. Germline V gene sequence: CDR1 LGHNA, CDR2 YNFKEQ. Here the CDR3 reads CASSPKGTEDSYGYTF. As DNA, the CDR3 is TGTGCCAGCAGCCCGAAGGGGACGGAGGATTCCTATGGCTACACCTTC.

The genes are TRBV4-1 and TRBJ1-1; 7 bases are a match to TRBD1. The CDR3 is made up of 15 amino acids. In germline, CDR1 is MGHRA, CDR2 YSYEKL. V shed 3 bases, J shed 2 bases, and the junction held 6 bases outside the gene matches. The CDR3 region is CASSHVGQTNTEAFF. The CDR3 DNA follows: TGCGCCAGCAGCCACGTGGGACAGACCAACACTGAAGCTTTCTTT.

The chain is built from TRBV19 and TRBJ1-5, with 9 bases that match TRBD1. The V and J ends lost 5 bases and 9 bases, in that order; junction bases with no gene match: 8. The CDR3 is made up of 14 amino acids. Germline V gene sequence: CDR1 LNHDA, CDR2 SQIVND (reference sequence). The CDR3 here is CASSPGQGFRPQHF. The CDR3 DNA follows: TGTGCCAGTAGTCCAGGACAGGGGTTTCGGCCCCAGCATTTT. The variable domain in full, with the rest retrieved from reference TRBV19 and TRBJ1-5, is DGGITQSPKYLFRKEGQNVTLSCEQNLNHDAMYWYRQDPGQGLRLIYYSQIVNDFQKGDIAEGYSVSREKKESFPLTVTSAQKNPTAFYLCASSPGQGFRPQHFGDGTRLSIL.

V gene TRBV5-1 combines with J gene TRBJ2-3; D is undetermined. Between the trimmed V and J ends, which lost 7 bases and 2 bases, there was a span of 8 bases. The CDR3 consists of 12 residues. Germline V CDR1 and CDR2: SGHRS, YFSETQ. CDR3: CASRTDTDTQYF. DNA of the CDR3: TGCGCCAGCCGCACGGACACAGATACGCAGTATTTT.

The chain uses TRBV7-2 and TRBJ1-2; D is possibly TRBD1 (6 bases). The length of the CDR3 is 16 residues. Germline V gene sequence: CDR1 SGHTA, CDR2 FQGNSA. Trimming removed 1 base from V and 3 bases from J, with 15 bases in between. The CDR3 DNA follows: TGTGCCAGCAGCTTAGTGGCGGGGGCGGGGGACTATGGCTACACCTTC. Translated: CASSLVAGAGDYGYTF.

The genes are TRBV7-6 and TRBJ1-3; the match to TRBD1 covers 9 bases. The CDR3 extends over 16 amino acids. V dropped 4 bases and J dropped 0; count of bases not matched to a gene: 4. Looked up from germline, CDR1 is SGHVS and CDR2 is FNYEAQ. The CDR3 coding sequence is TGTGCCAGCAGCTGGGAGACAGGGGGCTCTGGAAACACCATATATTTT. It yields the protein CASSWETGGSGNTIYF.

V is TRBV2 and J is TRBJ1-3; D gene uncertain. Looked up from germline, CDR1 is SNHLY and CDR2 is FYNNEI. The CDR3 is 13 amino acids. The germline V and J ends were trimmed by 9 bases and 2 bases, with 11 bases remaining between them. The CDR3 sequence: CASGRNPGNTIYF. The CDR3 nucleotides read TGTGCCAGTGGACGGAACCCTGGAAACACCATATATTTT.

The V call is TRBV30, the J call TRBJ1-5, with D possibly TRBD1 on 5 matching bases. V dropped 1 base and J dropped 5 bases, with 9 bases sitting between them. Germline-derived CDR1 and CDR2 are GTSNPN and SVGIG (reference sequence). This CDR3 is 13 amino acids long. The CDR3 protein is CAWSGARDQPQHF. The CDR3 nucleotides read TGTGCCTGGAGTGGGGCCAGGGATCAGCCCCAGCATTTT.

The J gene is TRBJ1-4, the V gene TRBV5-8; 11 positions match TRBD1. The CDR3 consists of 15 residues. V was clipped by 4 bases and J by 6 bases; unmatched bases: 5. From germline, CDR1 is SGHTS and CDR2 YDEGEE. The CDR3 reads CASSPSGQGDEKLFF. The CDR3 coding sequence is TGTGCCAGCAGCCCGTCGGGACAGGGGGATGAAAAACTGTTTTTT.